This TCR beta chain stems from a study of identical twins. TCRdb independently ran MiXCR on the 5' RACE reads; one entry per CDR3 protein. The sample has 750,000 to 950,000 distinct CDR3 sequences; 10% to 15% are singletons. These data were likewise used in another study, on yellow fever vaccine responses in identical twins.

Specimen: PBMCs. This receptor was taken from a woman aged 18-29 years in good health.

In DNA, the CDR3 is TGTGCCAGCAGCTTAGGGGGGAGCGGGAGTATGTACGAGCAGTACTTC. This translates into CASSLGGSGSMYEQYF. The V call is TRBV7-9, the J call TRBJ2-7; 8 bases line up with TRBD2. In germline, CDR1 is SEHNR, CDR2 FQNEAQ (reference sequence). The CDR3 contains 16 residues. The J segment lost 4 bases and the V segment lost 1 base, leaving 9 bases of the junction unmatched.